The 8 T cell receptor beta chains listed next were all sequenced from one sample in a study of radiotherapy plus CTLA-4 blockade in lung cancer (dated by TCRdb to the late 2010s). The method behind the library was the immunoSEQ multiplex PCR assay. TCRdb stores this immuneACCESS table with in-frame sequences only. Part of the clones is absent; in the studies checked, under half of the shortfall reflects unresolved V genes, and no reason is known for the rest. This sample lists 60,000 to 70,000 clones; around 80% were detected once. The ten most abundant clones make up about 9.1% of the sample. The material sequenced was peripheral blood, taken from a patient treated with radiotherapy plus ipilimumab. The receptor set was obtained from a human donor with non-small cell lung cancer who had a complete response to radiotherapy plus ipilimumab.

The sample holds one count of this clone. CDR3 amino acids: CASSLRAEYNEQFF. CDR3 DNA sequence: TGTGCCAGCAGCCTTCGGGCAGAATACAATGAGCAGTTCTTC. This chain joins TRBV5-4 and TRBJ2-1, with D unresolved. The CDR3 is 14 amino acids. Trimming pared 4 bases from V and 4 bases from J, leaving 12 bases between. Germline values: CDR1 SGHNT, CDR2 YYREEE (reference sequence). The variable domain in full, with the rest retrieved from reference TRBV5-4 and TRBJ2-1, is ETGVTQSPTHLIKTRGQQVTLRCSSQSGHNTVSWYQQALGQGPQFIFQYYREEENGRGNFPPRFSGLQFPNYSSELNVNALELDDSALYLCASSLRAEYNEQFFGPGTRLTVL.

This rearrangement joins TRBV6-5 to TRBJ2-7; TRBD1 aligns across 10 bases. V shed 8 bases, J shed 2 bases, and the junction held 6 bases outside the gene matches. The germline V gene has CDR1 MNHEY and CDR2 SVGAGI. The CDR3 extends over 14 amino acids. In nucleotides, the CDR3 is TGTGCCAGCCATACCGGGACAGGGGCCTACGAGCAGTACTTC. It encodes CASHTGTGAYEQYF.

The chain employs TRBV11-3 and TRBJ1-1, with a tentative D call TRBD1 (5 bases). The germline V and J ends were trimmed by 7 bases and 0 bases, with 15 bases remaining between them. The germline gives CDR1 SGHNT, CDR2 YENEEA. There are 15 residues in the CDR3. CDR3: CASKGHPKMNTEAFF. The DNA of the CDR3 is TGTGCCAGCAAGGGGCACCCGAAAATGAACACTGAAGCTTTCTTT.

This clone was counted between two and nine times. The chain couples TRBV28 to TRBJ1-5; a possible D gene is TRBD1 (5 bases). The CDR3 consists of 14 residues. Per the germline V gene, CDR1 is MDHEN and CDR2 is SYDVKM. V lost 6 bases, J lost 2 bases, and 11 bases lay in between. DNA of the CDR3: TGTGCCAGCAGGCCCCCGGGGGGCAATCAGCCCCAGCATTTT. This gives the protein CASRPPGGNQPQHF.

The V gene is TRBV9, the J gene TRBJ1-3, with D uncertain. This CDR3 is built from 17 residues. The germline V gene has CDR1 SGDLS and CDR2 YYNGEE. The ends were cut back, 0 bases at V and 0 bases at J, with 13 bases in the middle. CDR3 sequence (DNA): TGTGCCAGCAGCGTAGGTAGCAGGCCCATCTCTGGAAACACCATATATTTT. This gives the protein CASSVGSRPISGNTIYF. The full variable domain, its missing parts supplied by reference TRBV9 and TRBJ1-3, is DSGVTQTPKHLITATGQRVTLRCSPRSGDLSVYWYQQSLDQGLQFLIQYYNGEERAKGNILERFSAQQFPDLHSELNLSSLELGDSALYFCASSVGSRPISGNTIYFGEGSWLTVV.

The chain couples TRBV12-5 to TRBJ1-2; possibly TRBD1 for D (5 bases). CDR1 LGHNT and CDR2 FRNRAP come from the germline V gene. The CDR3 covers 16 residues. Trimming took 6 bases from V and 4 from J, leaving 21 bases between them. This CDR3 is CASGLFQGSGSYGYTF. CDR3 nucleotide sequence: TGTGCTAGTGGCTTATTTCAGGGTTCAGGAAGCTATGGCTACACCTTC.

The CDR3 loop reads CASGLVSGGSSGYTF. The DNA for the CDR3 is TGTGCTAGTGGTTTGGTGTCAGGGGGCAGCTCTGGCTACACCTTC. V usage is TRBV12-5 and J usage is TRBJ1-2; TRBD1 aligns across 8 bases. V shed 0 bases and J 7 bases; nucleotides not matched to a gene: 7. Germline V gene data show CDR1 as LGHNT and CDR2 as FRNRAP. The CDR3 extends over 15 amino acids.

A few counts support this clone. The chain is built from TRBV28 and TRBJ1-2, with TRBD1 matching 8 bases. V shed 8 bases and J 1 base; nucleotides not matched to a gene: 3. Germline V gene lookup returns CDR1 MDHEN and CDR2 SYDVKM. CDR3 length equals 13 residues. Here the CDR3 reads CASGTGLNYGYTF. Written as DNA, the CDR3 is TGTGCCAGCGGGACAGGCCTTAACTATGGCTACACCTTC.